The 20 T cell receptor beta chains in this list originate from one sample, sequenced in a study of blood T cell repertoires in COVID-19. Libraries were prepared by immunoSEQ multiplex PCR; TCRdb keeps only in-frame clonotypes and omits some of them. The sample lists tens of thousands of clones, about 91% seen once, with around 7.2% in the top ten. Material for sequencing was peripheral blood. These receptors were collected from a woman older than 75 with acute or convalescent COVID-19.

V is TRBV12-5 and J is TRBJ2-3, with 7 bases matching TRBD2. V shed 5 bases, J shed 6 bases, and the junction held 5 bases outside the gene matches. Germline CDR1 LGHNT, CDR2 FRNRAP. The CDR3 covers 13 residues. The CDR3 is CASGPREGDTQYF. CDR3 nucleotides: TGTGCTAGTGGTCCGAGGGAGGGCGATACGCAGTATTTT.

This CDR3 is CASSGGLAGQFGPGELFF. The CDR3 DNA reads as TGTGCCAGCAGCGGAGGACTAGCGGGACAATTCGGTCCGGGGGAGCTGTTTTTT. This sequence joins TRBV5-6 and TRBJ2-2; TRBD2 aligns across 12 bases. The length of the CDR3 is 18 residues. Germline CDR1 is SGHDT and CDR2 is YYEEEE. With V trimmed by 4 bases and J by 8 bases, 15 bases remained unmatched.

This chain uses TRBV5-1 with TRBJ1-4; D is uncertain. The CDR3 is 14 residues long. V lost 2 bases, J lost 2 bases, and 7 bases lay in between. CDR1 and CDR2 from the germline V gene are SGHRS and YFSETQ. CDR3 region: CASSFGLTNEKLFF. The CDR3 coding sequence is TGCGCCAGCAGCTTTGGGCTCACTAATGAAAAACTGTTTTTT.

The rearrangement uses TRBV5-1 and TRBJ2-1, with 8 bases aligning to TRBD2. Looked up from germline, CDR1 is SGHRS and CDR2 is YFSETQ. The CDR3 runs 17 residues. Trimming removed 4 bases from V and 5 bases from J; junction bases left unmatched: 14. The CDR3 sequence is CASSLLTTSGRDNEQFF. For the CDR3, the DNA is TGCGCCAGCAGCCTGCTAACGACCAGCGGGAGAGACAATGAGCAGTTCTTC.

The chain is built from TRBV5-6 and TRBJ1-4, with D tentatively TRBD1 (5 bases). CDR1 and CDR2 (germline): SGHDT, YYEEEE. The V end was cut by 4 bases, the J end by 2 bases, with 15 bases between. The CDR3 runs to 16 residues. In DNA form, the CDR3 reads TGTGCCAGCAGCCTTAGGACGGGGGTCACTAATGAAAAACTGTTTTTT. Translated, it gives CASSLRTGVTNEKLFF.

The chain combines TRBV28 with TRBJ1-5, with 8 bases aligning to TRBD1. Looked up from germline, CDR1 is MDHEN and CDR2 is SYDVKM. The CDR3 contains 15 residues. The ends lost 8 bases at V and 5 bases at J; junction bases unmatched: 11. This chain's CDR3 is CASLPLGTGYQPQHF. The CDR3 region has the DNA TGTGCCAGCCTCCCTTTAGGGACAGGTTATCAGCCCCAGCATTTT.

The chain employs TRBV6-5 and TRBJ2-2, with TRBD1 as a possible D gene (6 bases). V lost 8 bases and J 0 bases, leaving 13 bases between the germline ends. Germline V gene data show CDR1 as MNHEY and CDR2 as SVGAGI. CDR3 size: 15 residues. This CDR3 reads CASPRDTTNTGELFF. CDR3 DNA sequence: TGTGCCAGCCCCCGGGACACAACGAACACCGGGGAGCTGTTTTTT.

The chain uses TRBV10-1 and TRBJ2-1, with TRBD2 identical over 10 bases. Germline V CDR1 and CDR2: WNHNN, SYGVQD (reference sequence). The CDR3 is made up of 16 amino acids. The J segment lost 2 bases and the V segment lost 2 bases, leaving 3 bases of the junction unmatched. The CDR3 DNA follows: TGCGCCAGCAGTGAGGGTCTAGCGGGAGCCTACAATGAGCAGTTCTTC. Its protein product is CASSEGLAGAYNEQFF.

The CDR3 nucleotides are TGTGCCAGCAGCCCGGACACGAACACCGGGGAGCTGTTTTTT. Its protein is CASSPDTNTGELFF. This rearrangement joins TRBV7-2 to TRBJ2-2, with D tentatively TRBD1 (5 bases). The CDR3 spans 14 residues. Germline V gene lookup returns CDR1 SGHTA and CDR2 FQGNSA. Trimming shortened V by 5 bases and J by 0 bases, and 7 bases separated the two germline ends.

On this clone itself: Other nucleotide sequences from this sample produce the same CDR3. V gene TRBV12-3 or TRBV12-4 combines with J gene TRBJ2-3; D gene uncertain. V was clipped by 6 bases and J by 2 bases, with 6 bases between them. This CDR3 spans 12 amino acids. The CDR3: CASSPNTDTQYF. Written as DNA, the CDR3 is TGTGCCAGCAGCCCCAACACAGATACGCAGTATTTT.

This rearrangement joins TRBV6-6 to TRBJ1-3, with D perhaps matching TRBD1 (6 bases). The CDR3 is 15 amino acids. Trimming removed 5 bases at V and 4 bases at J, with 15 bases between. CDR1 MNHNY and CDR2 SVGAGI come from the germline V gene (reference sequence). The CDR3 DNA is TGTGCCAGCAGTCGCGCCCGGGGGGCAGGAAACACCATATATTTT. Protein product: CASSRARGAGNTIYF.

This clone was seen more than once but under ten times. The gene calls are TRBV5-8 and TRBJ1-5; D gene ambiguous. Between the trimmed V and J ends, which lost 2 bases and 6 bases, there was a span of 6 bases. Germline CDR1 SGHTS, CDR2 YDEGEE. The CDR3 totals 12 residues. The DNA of the CDR3 is TGTGCCAGCAGCTTCGGTTTTCAGCCCCAGCATTTT. This codes for CASSFGFQPQHF.

The J gene is TRBJ2-3, the V gene TRBV5-4; 10 bases fit TRBD2. Trimming cost V 4 bases and J 2 bases; bases outside gene matches: 7. Germline CDR1 is SGHNT and CDR2 is YYREEE (reference sequence). This CDR3 has 16 amino acids. CDR3 bases: TGTGCCAGCAGCCTCAGGCTAGCGGGGGACACAGATACGCAGTATTTT. Residues: CASSLRLAGDTDTQYF.

The rearrangement uses TRBV11-2 and TRBJ2-7; tentatively, D is TRBD2 (5 bases). Per the germline V gene, CDR1 is SGHAT and CDR2 is FQNNGV. The CDR3 contains 15 residues. Trimming took 5 bases from V and 2 from J, leaving 16 bases between them. In DNA, the CDR3 is TGTGCCAGCAGCCCAAGTGTGGAGGTGCCCTACGAGCAGTACTTC. It yields the protein CASSPSVEVPYEQYF.

The rearrangement uses TRBV27 and TRBJ1-1; no firm D call. Germline loops: CDR1 MNHEY, CDR2 SMNVEV (reference sequence). This CDR3 spans 13 amino acids. V was shortened by 5 bases and J by 1 base, with 8 bases between the two germline ends. CDR3 sequence reads: CASSIVRNTEAFF. DNA for the CDR3: TGTGCCAGCAGTATTGTGAGGAACACTGAAGCTTTCTTT.

This chain joins TRBV27 and TRBJ1-6; 9 bases line up with TRBD1. V gave up 6 bases and J gave up 7 bases; unmatched junction bases: 10. This CDR3 is 16 amino acids long. Germline V gene data show CDR1 as MNHEY and CDR2 as SMNVEV (reference sequence). This CDR3 reads CASSHYRGQGNSPLHF. CDR3 bases: TGTGCCAGCAGCCATTACCGCGGACAGGGGAATTCACCCCTCCACTTT.

This clone has just one count. The CDR3 region is CASRSSRGVNEKLFF. As DNA, the CDR3 is TGCGCCAGCAGAAGTTCCAGGGGGGTCAATGAAAAACTGTTTTTT. The rearrangement joins TRBV5-1 to TRBJ1-4; 7 nucleotides match TRBD1. V was clipped by 5 bases and J by 5 bases; unmatched bases: 9. The CDR3 length is 15 residues. CDR1 is SGHRS and CDR2 is YFSETQ in the germline V gene.

The V call is TRBV19, the J call TRBJ2-7; TRBD1 matches at 9 bases. The CDR3 has 16 amino acids. The J segment lost 5 bases and the V segment lost 3 bases, leaving 11 bases of the junction unmatched. Germline V lookup: CDR1 LNHDA, CDR2 SQIVND (reference sequence). The CDR3 protein is CASSILSGTGNHEQYF. The DNA for the CDR3 is TGTGCCAGTAGTATTTTGAGTGGGACAGGGAACCACGAGCAGTACTTC. Looking up the rest from reference TRBV19 and TRBJ2-7 gives the full variable domain: DGGITQSPKYLFRKEGQNVTLSCEQNLNHDAMYWYRQDPGQGLRLIYYSQIVNDFQKGDIAEGYSVSREKKESFPLTVTSAQKNPTAFYLCASSILSGTGNHEQYFGPGTRLTVT.

V is TRBV6-5 and J is TRBJ1-5, with D perhaps matching TRBD1 (6 bases). The germline CDR1 and CDR2 sequences are MNHEY and SVGAGI. CDR3 length: 15 amino acids. V lost 8 bases, J lost 0 bases, and 14 bases lay in between. CDR3 bases: TGTGCCAGCCTAGGACAGAGAGATAGCAATCAGCCCCAGCATTTT. This translates into CASLGQRDSNQPQHF.

The V gene is TRBV9, the J gene TRBJ2-5; TRBD2 matches 12 bases. This CDR3 is 18 amino acids long. After removal of 4 bases from V and 4 bases from J, the junction contained 14 bases not matched to a gene. Germline CDR1 SGDLS, CDR2 YYNGEE. CDR3 nucleotide sequence: TGTGCCAGCAGCTATTCTTTCTCTAGCGGGGGGGCTAGAGAGACCCAGTACTTC. This codes for CASSYSFSSGGARETQYF.